This TCR beta chain was sequenced for a study of blood T cell repertoires in COVID-19. About the study: From T cells, B-cell-depleted T cells, or PBMCs came the material, which was cDNA or gDNA.

V lost 6 bases and J lost 0, with 11 bases in between. The CDR3 runs 15 residues. In germline, CDR1 is MNHEY, CDR2 SMNVEV (reference sequence). Measured with immunoSEQ multiplex PCR; TCRdb has only the in-frame clones, and not every one. The sample includes about 150,000 clones, around 82% of them seen just once. The TCR was taken from a woman aged 45 to 65 who had recovered from COVID-19. The sample consisted of PBMCs or T cells enriched from blood (not recorded which). The V call is TRBV27, the J call TRBJ1-4, with D unclear. The CDR3 region has the DNA TGTGCCAGCAGCCCAACTCCCGCAACTAATGAAAAACTGTTTTTT. This translates into CASSPTPATNEKLFF. Supplemented by reference TRBV27 and TRBJ1-4, the full variable domain reads EAQVTQNPRYLITVTGKKLTVTCSQNMNHEYMSWYRQDPGLGLRQIYYSMNVEVTDKGDVPEGYKVSRKEKRNFPLILESPSPNQTSLYFCASSPTPATNEKLFFGSGTQLSVL.